This TCR beta chain is from a study of T cells in Graves' hyperthyroidism and ophthalmopathy. Authors of the study amplified TCR beta CDR3 regions from RNA transcripts. Primed by the HTBI set, a first-round RT-PCR was run on the TCR CDR3. TCRdb analysed the multiplex PCR reads with MiXCR anew, one entry per CDR3 protein. The data hold hundreds of thousands of distinct CDR3 sequences, with about 16% observed a single time. Study conclusions and caveats: Ophthalmopathy cases were set apart from stable hyperthyroidism by a 13 V-J model. Blood shared most expanded thyroid clonotypes above 0.001.

This clonotype came up a few times. The antigen remains undetermined. Germline CDR1 is MDHEN and CDR2 is SYDVKM. V was pared by 5 bases and J by 4 bases, with 17 bases of the junction left unmatched. The length of the CDR3 is 19 residues. The TCR sequence derives from a woman in her thirties or forties with Graves' ophthalmopathy. The sequenced sample was blood. The chain recombines TRBV28 with TRBJ1-6; the match to TRBD1 covers 7 bases. CDR3 in amino acids: CASSPPTHLTGVYNSPLHF. The CDR3 DNA reads TGTGCCAGCAGTCCTCCAACACACCTCACAGGGGTATATAATTCACCCCTCCACTTT.